This TCR beta chain was sequenced in a study of cytomegalovirus exposure and HLA in healthy donors. At the level of the study: Of the donors genotyped, several hundred in all, around 76% fell in the Caucasian-associated ancestry cluster. Broader study findings: Later analysis revealed greater clonal expansion in HLA-associated TCR beta chains than in equally common others. Relative to the approximately 670-donor mean, N-insertions were reportedly fewer in an Asian-associated ancestry cluster in a later analysis. DRB1 had the most TCR associations and HLA-C the fewest, a later analysis found, with rates varying by HLA locus.

Note on this clone: Its antigen is still unknown.

PCR involved 60 Vbeta and 13 Jbeta primers. The method was immunoSEQ multiplex PCR; TCRdb's version includes in-frame clones alone and lacks a portion of them. The sample has some 140,000 clones; roughly three quarters are singletons. The TCR sequence derives from a female donor in good health and CMV-seronegative. The source material was PBMCs.

The CDR3, as DNA: TGCGCCAGCAGCCGGGGACAGGGAAATGAAAAACTGTTTTTT. This codes for CASSRGQGNEKLFF. The rearrangement uses TRBV4-1 and TRBJ1-4, with 9 bases that match TRBD1. CDR1 is MGHRA, CDR2 YSYEKL, per germline. The CDR3 has 14 amino acids. Losses at the gene ends were 4 bases for V and 5 bases for J; bases not matched to a gene: 2.